The 12 T cell receptor beta chains presented below share a single source sample, sequenced in a study of OX40 agonist ivuxolimab in advanced cancers. Preparation of the library involved the immunoSEQ multiplex PCR assay. In TCRdb, the immuneACCESS table is reduced to in-frame sequences with V and J assigned. These tables do not hold every clone; where another copy was compared, an unresolved V gene accounts for under half, and the others remain unexplained. The sample data list under 85,000 clones, and roughly 91% of these were observed just once. Roughly 0.22% of the sample goes to the ten largest clones. The sequences come from CD4+ or CD8+ T cells sorted from blood, collected in a trial of the OX40 agonist ivuxolimab. Source of these receptors: an adult with an advanced solid tumor such as melanoma, head and neck, liver or kidney cancer.

The V and J genes are TRBV19 and TRBJ1-6, with 7 bases lining up with TRBD1. Germline trimming cut 4 bases from V and 9 bases from J; bases unmatched to any gene: 15. Germline loops: CDR1 LNHDA, CDR2 SQIVND (reference sequence). The CDR3 runs 17 residues. The CDR3 DNA sequence: TGTGCCAGTAGTACCGGTTCGACCGGGACAGAGATTTCACCCCTCCACTTT. Protein product: CASSTGSTGTEISPLHF.

This chain's CDR3 is CATSRDPRGIYEQYF. CDR3 nucleotide sequence: TGTGCCACCAGCAGAGACCCGCGCGGGATCTACGAGCAGTACTTC. J is TRBJ2-7 and V is TRBV15, with D perhaps matching TRBD2 (6 bases). Germline V gives CDR1 LNHNV, CDR2 YYDKDF (reference sequence). The length of the CDR3 is 15 residues. V lost 0 bases and J 3 bases, leaving 12 bases between the germline ends.

Of note for this clone: The junction shows a germline mismatch at one end, possibly a read error. At the DNA level, this CDR3 is encoded by other sequences in the same sample as well. This chain connects TRBV6-5 to TRBJ2-7; 7 bases agree with TRBD2. The CDR3 consists of 14 residues. CDR1 and CDR2 (germline): MNHEY, SVGAGI. CDR3 sequence reads: CASSRSGGIYEQYF. CDR3 coding DNA: TGTGCCAGCAGTCGGTCCGGGGGGATCTACGAGCAGTACTTT.

The rearrangement uses TRBV18 and TRBJ1-4; D gene uncertain. V was cut by 4 bases and J by 4 bases, with 13 bases left in between. Germline CDR1 reads KGHSH; CDR2 reads LQKENI. The CDR3 contains 15 residues. The CDR3 nucleotides are TGTGCCAGCTCACAAGTCACAGCTATTAATGAAAAACTGTTTTTT. Its translation: CASSQVTAINEKLFF.

The genes are TRBV18 and TRBJ1-1; tentatively, D is TRBD1 (6 bases). This CDR3 has 15 residues. Germline CDR1 and CDR2: KGHSH and LQKENI. Trimming removed 3 bases at V and 5 bases at J, with 16 bases between. The CDR3 DNA is TGTGCCAGCTCACCTATCAGGGGAGTGAGGACTGAAGCTTTCTTT. Translated, it gives CASSPIRGVRTEAFF.

In this sample, this clone turned up a few times. The chain joins TRBV27 to TRBJ1-2; TRBD1 might be the D (6 bases). The germline V gene has CDR1 MNHEY and CDR2 SMNVEV (reference sequence). This CDR3 comprises 13 residues. Trimming took off 4 bases at V and 5 bases at J, with 11 bases between the two ends. The CDR3 DNA is TGTGCCAGCAGTTCGTTTGGACAGTATGGCTACACCTTC. The encoded protein is CASSSFGQYGYTF.

The V and J genes are TRBV2 and TRBJ2-1, with D possibly TRBD2 on 5 matching bases. Trimming shortened V by 4 bases and J by 6 bases, and 10 bases separated the two germline ends. The CDR3 is made up of 13 amino acids. Germline-derived CDR1 and CDR2 are SNHLY and FYNNEI. Here the CDR3 reads CASSGLEGNEQFF. CDR3 nucleotides: TGTGCCAGCAGTGGTCTAGAGGGCAATGAGCAGTTCTTC.

V gene TRBV19 combines with J gene TRBJ2-6; D call uncertain. From germline, CDR1 is LNHDA and CDR2 SQIVND (reference sequence). Trimming took off 2 bases at V and 1 base at J, with 6 bases between the two ends. The CDR3 is 15 amino acids. The CDR3 nucleotides are TGTGCCAGTAGTATATATAGATCTGGGGCCAACGTCCTGACTTTC. Amino acids: CASSIYRSGANVLTF.

This chain joins TRBV7-9 and TRBJ1-3; TRBD1 might be the D (6 bases). Trimming took off 5 bases at V and 3 bases at J, with 14 bases between the two ends. CDR1 and CDR2 (germline): SEHNR, FQNEAQ (reference sequence). The CDR3 extends over 15 amino acids. Here the CDR3 DNA reads TGTGCCAGCAGCCCGCGAGGGGGGGTTGGAAACACCATATATTTT. Amino acid sequence: CASSPRGGVGNTIYF.

The chain combines TRBV7-2 with TRBJ2-3, with TRBD2 matching over 13 bases. The CDR3 has 16 residues. The V and J ends lost 5 bases and 1 base, in that order; junction bases with no gene match: 3. CDR1 is SGHTA, CDR2 FQGNSA, per germline. The CDR3 nucleotides are TGTGCCAGCAGCCCCGGACTAGCGGGAGGCACAGATACGCAGTATTTT. It codes for CASSPGLAGGTDTQYF.

The V gene is TRBV7-2, the J gene TRBJ2-2, with TRBD2 matching over 7 bases. V was pared by 5 bases and J by 1 base, with 4 bases of the junction left unmatched. The CDR3 is 15 residues long. CDR1 and CDR2 from the germline V gene are SGHTA and FQGNSA. The CDR3 DNA is TGTGCCAGCAGCAGGGACTACCGGAACACCGGGGAGCTGTTTTTT. Its translation is CASSRDYRNTGELFF. The full variable domain, completed using reference TRBV7-2 and TRBJ2-2, is GAGVSQSPSNKVTEKGKDVELRCDPISGHTALYWYRQSLGQGLEFLIYFQGNSAPDKSGLPSDRFSAERTGGSVSTLTIQRTQQEDSAVYLCASSRDYRNTGELFFGEGSRLTVL.

This chain connects TRBV15 to TRBJ2-2, with TRBD1 as a possible D gene (6 bases). This CDR3 has 15 residues. Trimming shortened V by 1 base and J by 1 base, and 7 bases separated the two germline ends. Germline V gives CDR1 LNHNV, CDR2 YYDKDF (reference sequence). The CDR3 loop is CATSRGRGNTGELFF. The DNA for the CDR3 is TGTGCCACCAGCAGAGGCAGGGGGAACACCGGGGAGCTGTTTTTT.